A single sample gave rise to the 26 T cell receptor beta chains below, sequenced in a study of identical twins. TCRdb called the 5' RACE reads again in MiXCR, with one record for every CDR3 protein. The sample includes 1.5 million to 2 million distinct CDR3 sequences, about 32% of them seen just once. The sample was cord blood. The receptor source for this set is a newborn girl in good health.

V gene TRBV6-5 combines with J gene TRBJ2-7; 10 bases align to TRBD2. Losses at the gene ends were 5 bases for V and 7 bases for J; bases not matched to a gene: 11. Looked up from germline, CDR1 is MNHEY and CDR2 is SVGAGI. This CDR3 has 15 amino acids. The CDR3 nucleotides read TGTGCCAGCAGTATCTCTAGCGGGGGTTGGAATGAGCAGTACTTC. Its translation is CASSISSGGWNEQYF.

This clonotype showed up just a few times. This sequence joins TRBV29-1 and TRBJ2-3; D possibly corresponds to TRBD2 (6 bases). Germline values: CDR1 SQVTM, CDR2 ANQGSEA. V was pared by 3 bases and J by 0 bases, with 10 bases between. The CDR3 consists of 14 residues. The CDR3 DNA reads as TGCAGCGTTGAGGACTATTCTAGCACAGATACGCAGTATTTT. It encodes CSVEDYSSTDTQYF.

This chain uses TRBV20-1 with TRBJ1-2; D uncertain. V was cut by 5 bases and J by 5 bases, with 12 bases left in between. CDR1 is DFQATT, CDR2 SNEGSKA, per germline (reference sequence). The CDR3 contains 12 residues. The DNA for the CDR3 is TGCAGTGCTCGACGACGGAGTTATGGCTACACCTTC. It encodes CSARRRSYGYTF.

The sample holds many counts of this clonotype. The chain couples TRBV28 to TRBJ2-1; 10 bases are a match to TRBD2. Germline V gene sequence: CDR1 MDHEN, CDR2 SYDVKM. The CDR3 consists of 16 residues. After removal of 1 base from V and 6 bases from J, the junction contained 6 bases not matched to a gene. The CDR3 sequence: CASSLSAGGPSNEQFF. In DNA form, the CDR3 reads TGTGCCAGCAGTTTATCAGCGGGAGGGCCATCCAATGAGCAGTTCTTC. The full variable domain, in which reference TRBV28 and TRBJ2-1 provide the parts outside the CDR3, is DVKVTQSSRYLVKRTGEKVFLECVQDMDHENMFWYRQDPGLGLRLIYFSYDVKMKEKGDIPEGYSVSREKKERFSLILESASTNQTSMYLCASSLSAGGPSNEQFFGPGTRLTVL.

The chain couples TRBV4-2 to TRBJ1-1; the match to TRBD1 covers 7 bases. The V gene's germline CDR1 is LGHNA and CDR2 YNFKEQ. CDR3 length: 15 amino acids. J gave up 1 base and V 4 bases, and 6 bases lay outside the gene matches. The CDR3 region has the DNA TGTGCCAGCAGCCCCCTTTACAGGGGGAACACTGAAGCTTTCTTT. Amino acid sequence: CASSPLYRGNTEAFF.

Remarks on this clonotype: One end of the junction does not line up with germline, which may come from a read error. This chain joins TRBV12-3 or TRBV12-4 and TRBJ2-4; 10 bases are a match to TRBD2. The CDR3 is made up of 15 amino acids. The DNA for the CDR3 is TGTGCCAGCAGTTTCCTAGCGGGAGCCACAAACATTCAGTACTTC. It is translated as CASSFLAGATNIQYF.

This clonotype has a handful of counts. Here the CDR3 DNA reads TGCGCCAGCAGCCAAAACGGACTAGCGGGAAGGGGGGCAGATACGCAGTATTTT. Protein product: CASSQNGLAGRGADTQYF. The J gene is TRBJ2-3, the V gene TRBV4-1; 12 bases align to TRBD2. This CDR3 has 18 amino acids. Germline values: CDR1 MGHRA, CDR2 YSYEKL. V dropped 2 bases and J dropped 4; count of bases not matched to a gene: 10.

The rearrangement uses TRBV7-9 and TRBJ2-7; perhaps D is TRBD1 or TRBD2 (5 bases each). The CDR3 consists of 14 residues. Trimming left V 4 bases short and J 1 base short, with 11 bases between. Germline values: CDR1 SEHNR, CDR2 FQNEAQ (reference sequence). The CDR3 reads CASSSWDASYEQYF. Written as DNA, the CDR3 is TGTGCCAGCAGCTCCTGGGACGCATCCTACGAGCAGTACTTC.

This clonotype occurred many times. This sequence joins TRBV11-2 and TRBJ2-3, with a possible D match to TRBD1 (6 bases). Trimming shortened V by 6 bases and J by 4 bases, and 8 bases separated the two germline ends. Germline assignment: CDR1 SGHAT and CDR2 FQNNGV. CDR3 size: 12 residues. CDR3 sequence: CASSYRADTQYF. CDR3 bases: TGTGCCAGCAGTTACAGGGCAGATACGCAGTATTTT.

This clonotype came up a few times. The J gene is TRBJ2-5, the V gene TRBV7-9; no definite D call. This CDR3 has 11 residues. Germline V gene lookup returns CDR1 SEHNR and CDR2 FQNEAQ (reference sequence). V lost 3 bases, J lost 11 bases, and 10 bases lay in between. In nucleotides, the CDR3 is TGTGCCAGCAGCTTCAAAGGAGCGCAGTACTTC. It is translated as CASSFKGAQYF.

The chain links TRBV28 to TRBJ2-7, with D tentatively TRBD2 (6 bases). Deletions cut 7 bases from V and 7 bases from J, with 26 bases between. Germline loops: CDR1 MDHEN, CDR2 SYDVKM. This CDR3 is built from 16 residues. This CDR3 is CASTPPVTRRYNEQYF. The CDR3 DNA is TGTGCCAGCACCCCCCCCGTGACTAGAAGATACAATGAGCAGTACTTC.

The chain links TRBV20-1 to TRBJ2-7; unclear D gene. The CDR3 is made up of 15 amino acids. Trimming removed 0 bases from V and 0 bases from J, with 12 bases in between. The germline gives CDR1 DFQATT, CDR2 SNEGSKA (reference sequence). DNA for the CDR3: TGCAGTGCTAGAGATCTCTGGGGATTCTCCTACGAGCAGTACTTC. Translating gives CSARDLWGFSYEQYF.

V is TRBV4-1 and J is TRBJ1-1, with TRBD1 as a possible D gene (6 bases). CDR3 length equals 13 residues. The V gene lost 1 base and the J gene lost 7 bases, with 10 bases spanning the gap. From germline, CDR1 is MGHRA and CDR2 YSYEKL. CDR3 amino acids: CASSQGGGHEAFF. DNA of the CDR3: TGCGCCAGCAGCCAAGGAGGGGGGCATGAAGCTTTCTTT.

The V gene is TRBV27, the J gene TRBJ2-7, with TRBD1 matching over 8 bases. Germline-derived CDR1 and CDR2 are MNHEY and SMNVEV (reference sequence). There are 16 residues in the CDR3. V gave up 4 bases and J gave up 2 bases; unmatched junction bases: 10. Here the CDR3 reads CASSSRTGRFTYEQYF. For the CDR3, the DNA is TGTGCCAGCAGTTCGCGGACAGGGAGGTTCACCTACGAGCAGTACTTC.

This clonotype was picked up many times. This chain joins TRBV25-1 and TRBJ2-7; 8 bases are a match to TRBD1. Germline trimming cut 6 bases from V and 1 base from J; bases unmatched to any gene: 5. In germline, CDR1 is MGHDK, CDR2 SYGVNS. The CDR3 covers 14 residues. CDR3 protein: CASSHGTGSYEQYF. In DNA form, the CDR3 reads TGTGCCAGCAGCCACGGGACAGGTTCCTACGAGCAGTACTTC.

This chain joins TRBV4-1 and TRBJ1-1, with TRBD1 identical over 8 bases. The CDR3 runs 17 residues. Trimming took 2 bases from V and 8 from J; bases not matched to a gene: 16. Germline-derived CDR1 and CDR2 are MGHRA and YSYEKL. The CDR3 reads CASSQFGQGASLGEAFF. For the CDR3, the DNA is TGCGCCAGCAGCCAATTCGGCCAGGGGGCGTCTTTGGGGGAAGCTTTCTTT.

The chain employs TRBV6-1 and TRBJ1-2; no reliable D call. The CDR3 extends over 16 amino acids. The V end was cut by 0 bases, the J end by 4 bases, with 15 bases between. The V gene's germline CDR1 is MNHNS and CDR2 SASEGT. The DNA for the CDR3 is TGTGCCAGCAGTGAAGCGCCCAGCCCCTCTGGCTATGGCTACACCTTC. It codes for CASSEAPSPSGYGYTF.

This clonotype came up a few times. The chain recombines TRBV29-1 with TRBJ1-6; TRBD1 might be the D (6 bases). Germline assignment: CDR1 SQVTM and CDR2 ANQGSEA. Trimming took off 3 bases at V and 0 bases at J, with 15 bases between the two ends. The length of the CDR3 is 17 residues. As DNA, the CDR3 is TGCAGCGTTGAGGCAGGGGCCTCCTGCTCCTATAATTCACCCCTCCACTTT. Translated, it gives CSVEAGASCSYNSPLHF.

This sequence joins TRBV13 and TRBJ2-5, with 8 bases fitting TRBD2. The CDR3 sequence is 16 residues long. The trim removed 1 base at V and 0 bases at J, leaving 4 bases unmatched. Germline assignment: CDR1 PRHDT and CDR2 FYEKMQ (reference sequence). CDR3 residues: CASSLEASGYQETQYF. The CDR3, as DNA: TGTGCCAGCAGCTTAGAGGCTAGCGGGTACCAAGAGACCCAGTACTTC.

CDR3 region: CSAGATGGNTHNEQFF. The CDR3 DNA reads as TGCAGTGCTGGCGCGACAGGAGGGAACACACACAATGAGCAGTTCTTC. This rearrangement joins TRBV29-1 to TRBJ2-1; D might be TRBD1 or TRBD2, each matching 6 bases. The length of the CDR3 is 16 residues. Looked up from germline, CDR1 is SQVTM and CDR2 is ANQGSEA.

This clonotype occurred a few times. The chain is built from TRBV28 and TRBJ2-5; the match to TRBD2 covers 12 bases. V trimming: 5 bases; J trimming: 1 base; junction bases outside the gene matches: 14. CDR3 length equals 19 residues. Germline CDR1 MDHEN, CDR2 SYDVKM. In DNA, the CDR3 is TGTGCCAGCAGTCTACCCCCTTCTAGCGGGAGGGCCCCCCAAGAGACCCAGTACTTC. It codes for CASSLPPSSGRAPQETQYF. The entire variable domain, with the rest obtained from reference TRBV28 and TRBJ2-5, is as follows: DVKVTQSSRYLVKRTGEKVFLECVQDMDHENMFWYRQDPGLGLRLIYFSYDVKMKEKGDIPEGYSVSREKKERFSLILESASTNQTSMYLCASSLPPSSGRAPQETQYFGPGTRLLVL.

This chain joins TRBV5-1 and TRBJ1-6; the D is unclear. Germline CDR1 is SGHRS and CDR2 is YFSETQ. This CDR3 contains 13 residues. V lost 5 bases and J lost 12, with 15 bases in between. CDR3: CASRVGSSEPLHF. CDR3 coding DNA: TGCGCCAGCAGAGTGGGTAGCAGCGAACCCCTCCACTTT.

The V gene is TRBV6-1, the J gene TRBJ1-1; D not resolved. The length of the CDR3 is 12 residues. Trimming left V 8 bases short and J 5 bases short, with 12 bases between. Germline assignment: CDR1 MNHNS and CDR2 SASEGT. DNA for the CDR3: TGTGCCAGCCTCCGGTCGTGGACTGAAGCTTTCTTT. Translation gives CASLRSWTEAFF.

The J gene is TRBJ1-1, the V gene TRBV2; the D gene is possibly TRBD1 (6 bases). The CDR3 spans 17 residues. In germline, CDR1 is SNHLY, CDR2 FYNNEI. Trimming removed 0 bases from V and 3 bases from J, with 17 bases in between. This CDR3 reads CASSEAGGQRGYTEAFF. In nucleotides, the CDR3 is TGTGCCAGCAGTGAAGCGGGCGGACAGAGGGGGTACACTGAAGCTTTCTTT.

This clonotype appeared a few times. The rearrangement links TRBV12-3 or TRBV12-4 to TRBJ1-1; 8 bases fit TRBD1. Unmatched junction bases numbered 5, after V lost 3 bases and J lost 5 bases. This CDR3 is 14 amino acids long. Here the CDR3 DNA reads TGTGCCAGCAGTTTCCAGGGGGCGAGGACTGAAGCTTTCTTT. Protein sequence: CASSFQGARTEAFF.

This clonotype was found a few times. This sequence joins TRBV10-3 and TRBJ2-5; no reliable D call. The germline V and J ends were trimmed by 5 bases and 0 bases, with 10 bases remaining between them. Germline CDR1 ENHRY, CDR2 SYGVKD. There are 14 residues in the CDR3. The CDR3 sequence: CAISNPNNQETQYF. The CDR3 region has the DNA TGTGCCATCAGTAACCCTAATAACCAAGAGACCCAGTACTTC.